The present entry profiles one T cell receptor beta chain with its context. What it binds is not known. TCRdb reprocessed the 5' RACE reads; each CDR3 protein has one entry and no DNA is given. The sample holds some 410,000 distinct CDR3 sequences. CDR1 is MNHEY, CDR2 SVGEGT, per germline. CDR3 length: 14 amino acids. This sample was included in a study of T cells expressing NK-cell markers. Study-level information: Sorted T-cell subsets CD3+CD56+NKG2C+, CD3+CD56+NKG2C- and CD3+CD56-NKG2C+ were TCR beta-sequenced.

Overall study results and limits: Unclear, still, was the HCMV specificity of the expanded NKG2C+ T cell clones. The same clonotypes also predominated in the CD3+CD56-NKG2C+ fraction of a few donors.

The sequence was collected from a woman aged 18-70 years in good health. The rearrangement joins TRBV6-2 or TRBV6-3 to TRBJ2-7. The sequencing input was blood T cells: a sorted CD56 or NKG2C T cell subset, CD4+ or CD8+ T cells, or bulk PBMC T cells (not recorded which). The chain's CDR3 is CASAQRLLHYEQYF.